The 14 T cell receptor beta chains below were found in one sample sequenced in a study of cytomegalovirus exposure and HLA in healthy donors. The PCR used 60 Vbeta and 13 Jbeta primers. Using immunoSEQ multiplex PCR, the repertoire was profiled, and TCRdb retains in-frame clones only, with some absent. The sample shows roughly 160,000 clones, approximately 81% of them seen only once. Input material: PBMCs. These receptors originate from a boy younger than 10 in good health and CMV-seronegative.

The table lists this clone with a few counts. The J gene is TRBJ1-3, the V gene TRBV12-5, with TRBD1 as a possible D gene (6 bases). The germline V gene has CDR1 LGHNT and CDR2 FRNRAP. V lost 5 bases to trimming and J lost 4 bases, with 12 bases between them. This CDR3 contains 14 residues. This CDR3 reads CASGPRGGGNTIYF. CDR3 sequence (DNA): TGTGCTAGTGGTCCAAGGGGGGGAGGAAACACCATATATTTT.

This clone occurred once. This chain connects TRBV5-1 to TRBJ2-5; the match to TRBD1 covers 10 bases. The V gene end was trimmed by 4 bases and the J gene end by 6 bases; junction bases not matched to a gene: 6. The CDR3 spans 14 residues. CDR1 is SGHRS and CDR2 is YFSETQ in the germline V gene. CDR3 amino acids: CASSVGTGEKTQYF. The CDR3 nucleotides are TGCGCCAGCAGCGTTGGGACAGGGGAGAAGACCCAGTACTTC.

The gene calls are TRBV15 and TRBJ2-3; TRBD2 aligns across 7 bases. The length of the CDR3 is 18 residues. Trimming took 1 base from V and 0 from J; bases not matched to a gene: 10. The germline gives CDR1 LNHNV, CDR2 YYDKDF (reference sequence). CDR3 coding DNA: TGTGCCACCAGCAGAGGCCCCGGCGGGAGCGGGAGCACAGATACGCAGTATTTT. This gives the protein CATSRGPGGSGSTDTQYF.

The gene calls are TRBV10-3 and TRBJ2-2; weak D call: TRBD2 (6 bases). Germline loops: CDR1 ENHRY, CDR2 SYGVKD. This CDR3 comprises 17 residues. The germline V and J ends were trimmed by 1 base and 0 bases, with 12 bases remaining between them. CDR3 DNA: TGTGCCATCAGTGAGTTAGGAGGGTCCGCGAACACCGGGGAGCTGTTTTTT. Protein: CAISELGGSANTGELFF.

This clone came up once. The chain joins TRBV5-1 to TRBJ2-1; 14 positions agree with TRBD2. The junction had 16 bases not matched to a gene; V was cut back by 0 bases and J by 8 bases. The CDR3 is 20 residues long. The V gene's germline CDR1 is SGHRS and CDR2 YFSETQ. CDR3: CASSLDKGLAGVFRRDEQFF. For the CDR3, the DNA is TGCGCCAGCAGCTTGGATAAGGGACTAGCGGGAGTATTTCGGCGCGATGAGCAGTTCTTC.

This clone has only a few counts. The chain uses TRBV10-3 and TRBJ1-2; maybe TRBD1 (6 bases). This CDR3 is 15 amino acids long. Trimming took 3 bases from V and 3 from J, leaving 14 bases between them. Germline V gives CDR1 ENHRY, CDR2 SYGVKD. This CDR3 reads CAISDRGQNDYGYTF. The CDR3 coding sequence is TGTGCCATCAGTGACCGCGGACAGAACGACTATGGCTACACCTTC.

In its sample, this clone was seen a few times. The chain joins TRBV5-1 to TRBJ1-1, with D possibly TRBD1 on 6 matching bases. The CDR3 spans 12 residues. Trimming removed 5 bases at V and 4 bases at J, with 9 bases between. From germline, CDR1 is SGHRS and CDR2 YFSETQ. In DNA form, the CDR3 reads TGCGCCAGCAGGGAACAGGGCACTGAAGCTTTCTTT. Its protein is CASREQGTEAFF.

The chain employs TRBV28 and TRBJ1-2; 11 bases fit TRBD1. This CDR3 is built from 15 residues. Germline V gene data show CDR1 as MDHEN and CDR2 as SYDVKM. V trimming: 5 bases; J trimming: 3 bases; junction bases outside the gene matches: 5. The CDR3 region is CASSPGDRGDYGYTF. The CDR3 DNA is TGTGCCAGCAGTCCAGGGGACAGGGGGGACTATGGCTACACCTTC.

The chain has TRBV9 and TRBJ2-2, with TRBD2 matching 13 bases. V lost 1 base, J lost 6 bases, and 0 bases stayed unmatched. CDR1 SGDLS and CDR2 YYNGEE come from the germline V gene. The CDR3 spans 15 residues. This CDR3 is CASSVTSGRAGELFF. In nucleotides, the CDR3 is TGTGCCAGCAGCGTAACTAGCGGGAGGGCCGGGGAGCTGTTTTTT.

The chain uses TRBV10-1 and TRBJ2-2, with TRBD1 identical over 7 bases. In germline, CDR1 is WNHNN, CDR2 SYGVQD (reference sequence). The CDR3 spans 14 residues. Germline trimming cut 6 bases from V and 5 bases from J; bases unmatched to any gene: 6. CDR3 bases: TGCGCCAGCAGGAGGGGACAGTCAACCGGGGAGCTGTTTTTT. Its protein product is CASRRGQSTGELFF.

For the CDR3, the DNA is TGTGCCAGCAGCCACGGACAGGGGAATGGCTACACCTTC. Amino acids: CASSHGQGNGYTF. The chain employs TRBV7-8 and TRBJ1-2; 9 bases match TRBD1. After removal of 5 bases from V and 6 bases from J, the junction contained 4 bases not matched to a gene. The CDR3 contains 13 residues. Germline values: CDR1 SGHVS, CDR2 FQNEAQ. The full variable domain, with the rest looked up from reference TRBV7-8 and TRBJ1-2, is GAGVSQSPRYKVAKRGQDVALRCDPISGHVSLFWYQQALGQGPEFLTYFQNEAQLDKSGLPSDRFFAERPEGSVSTLKIQRTQQEDSAVYLCASSHGQGNGYTFGSGTRLTVV.

In its sample, this clone was seen a few times. The CDR3 coding sequence is TGCGCCAGCAGCTTGGGCGGGGTAGGGAGTGAGCAGTTCTTC. It codes for CASSLGGVGSEQFF. This chain links TRBV5-1 with TRBJ2-1; D is possibly TRBD2 (6 bases). Trimming pared 0 bases from V and 9 bases from J, leaving 13 bases between. In germline, CDR1 is SGHRS, CDR2 YFSETQ. CDR3 size: 14 residues.

The genes are TRBV7-9 and TRBJ2-1, with 9 positions matching TRBD1. The CDR3 loop spans 14 amino acids. Germline trimming cut 3 bases from V and 8 bases from J; bases unmatched to any gene: 5. Germline V gene lookup returns CDR1 SEHNR and CDR2 FQNEAQ (reference sequence). CDR3 sequence: CASSLGDRVHEQFF. CDR3 in DNA: TGTGCCAGCAGCTTGGGGGACAGGGTCCATGAGCAGTTCTTC.

J is TRBJ1-2 and V is TRBV18; TRBD1 agrees at 10 bases. The CDR3 loop spans 15 amino acids. Germline-derived CDR1 and CDR2 are KGHSH and LQKENI. V dropped 6 bases and J dropped 6; count of bases not matched to a gene: 10. CDR3 coding DNA: TGTGCCAGCTCCCCCGGGACAGGGGACTTCCATGGCTACACCTTC. Its protein product is CASSPGTGDFHGYTF.